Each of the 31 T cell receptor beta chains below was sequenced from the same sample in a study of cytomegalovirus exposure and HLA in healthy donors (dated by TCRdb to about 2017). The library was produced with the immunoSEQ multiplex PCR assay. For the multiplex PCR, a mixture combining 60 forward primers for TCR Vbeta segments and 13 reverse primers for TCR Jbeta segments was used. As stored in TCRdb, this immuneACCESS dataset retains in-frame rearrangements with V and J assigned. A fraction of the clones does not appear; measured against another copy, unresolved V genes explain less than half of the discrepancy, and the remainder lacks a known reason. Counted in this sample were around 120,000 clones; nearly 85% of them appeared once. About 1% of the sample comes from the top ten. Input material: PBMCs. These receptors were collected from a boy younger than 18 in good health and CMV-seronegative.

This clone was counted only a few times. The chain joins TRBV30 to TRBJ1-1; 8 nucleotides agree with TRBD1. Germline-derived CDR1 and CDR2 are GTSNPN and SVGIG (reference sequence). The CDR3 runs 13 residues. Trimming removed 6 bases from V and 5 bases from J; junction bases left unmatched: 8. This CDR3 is CACRDRLETEAFF. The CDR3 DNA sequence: TGTGCCTGCCGGGACAGGCTTGAGACTGAAGCTTTCTTT. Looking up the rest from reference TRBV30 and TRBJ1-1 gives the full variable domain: SQTIHQWPATLVQPVGSPLSLECTVEGTSNPNLYWYRQAAGRGLQLLFYSVGIGQISSEVPQNLSASRPQDRQFILSSKKLLLSDSGFYLCACRDRLETEAFFGQGTRLTVV.

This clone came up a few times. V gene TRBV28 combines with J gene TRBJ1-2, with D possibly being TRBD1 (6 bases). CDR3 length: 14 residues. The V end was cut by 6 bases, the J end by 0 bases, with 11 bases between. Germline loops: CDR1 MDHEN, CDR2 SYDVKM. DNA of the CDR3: TGTGCCAGCAGGTTAGGGGGGGCTAACTATGGCTACACCTTC. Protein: CASRLGGANYGYTF.

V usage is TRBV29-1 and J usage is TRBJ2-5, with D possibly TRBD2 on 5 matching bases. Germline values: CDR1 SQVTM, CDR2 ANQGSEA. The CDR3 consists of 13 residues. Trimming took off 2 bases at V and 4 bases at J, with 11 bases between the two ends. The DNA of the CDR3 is TGCAGCGTTGAACGGGATCGCGGAGAGACCCAGTACTTC. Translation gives CSVERDRGETQYF. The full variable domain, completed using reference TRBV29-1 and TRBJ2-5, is SAVISQKPSRDICQRGTSLTIQCQVDSQVTMMFWYRQQPGQSLTLIATANQGSEATYESGFVIDKFPISRPNLTFSTLTVSNMSPEDSSIYLCSVERDRGETQYFGPGTRLLVL.

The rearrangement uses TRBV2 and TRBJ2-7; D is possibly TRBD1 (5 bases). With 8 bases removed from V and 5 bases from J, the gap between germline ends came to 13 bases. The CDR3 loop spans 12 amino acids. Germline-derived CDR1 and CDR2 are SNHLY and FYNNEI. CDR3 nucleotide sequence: TGTGCCAGCCCGCCAGGGCAGGACGAGCAGTACTTC. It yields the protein CASPPGQDEQYF. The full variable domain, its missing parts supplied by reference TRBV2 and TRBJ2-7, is EPEVTQTPSHQVTQMGQEVILRCVPISNHLYFYWYRQILGQKVEFLVSFYNNEISEKSEIFDDQFSVERPDGSNFTLKIRSTKLEDSAMYFCASPPGQDEQYFGPGTRLTVT.

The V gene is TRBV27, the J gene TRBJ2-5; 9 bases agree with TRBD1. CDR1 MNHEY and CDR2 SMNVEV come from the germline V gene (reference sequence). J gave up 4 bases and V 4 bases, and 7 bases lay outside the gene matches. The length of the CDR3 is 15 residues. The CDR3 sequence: CASSSSGTGLETQYF. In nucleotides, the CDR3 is TGTGCCAGCAGTTCCTCTGGGACAGGGTTAGAGACCCAGTACTTC.

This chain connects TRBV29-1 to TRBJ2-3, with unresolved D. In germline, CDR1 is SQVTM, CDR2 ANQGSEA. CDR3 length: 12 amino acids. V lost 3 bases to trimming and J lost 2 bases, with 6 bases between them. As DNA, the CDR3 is TGCAGCGTTGACGTGTACACAGATACGCAGTATTTT. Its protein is CSVDVYTDTQYF.

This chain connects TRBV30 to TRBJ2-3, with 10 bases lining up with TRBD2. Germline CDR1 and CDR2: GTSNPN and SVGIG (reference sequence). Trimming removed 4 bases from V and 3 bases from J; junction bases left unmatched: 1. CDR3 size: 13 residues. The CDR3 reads CAWKLAGTDTQYF. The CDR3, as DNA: TGTGCCTGGAAACTAGCGGGGACAGATACGCAGTATTTT.

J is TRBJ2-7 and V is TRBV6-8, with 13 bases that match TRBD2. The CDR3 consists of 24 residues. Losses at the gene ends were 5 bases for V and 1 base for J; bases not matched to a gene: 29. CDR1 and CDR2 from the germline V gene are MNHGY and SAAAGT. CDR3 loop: CASSKKGPRASRTSGGVGSYEQYF. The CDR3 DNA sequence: TGTGCCAGCAGTAAAAAGGGCCCAAGGGCATCGAGGACTAGCGGGGGAGTTGGGTCCTACGAGCAGTACTTC.

The chain's CDR3 is CASMRYNIQYF. The CDR3 coding sequence is TGTGCCAGCATGCGGTATAACATTCAGTACTTC. The rearrangement uses TRBV25-1 and TRBJ2-4; D not certain. V was shortened by 7 bases and J by 7 bases, with 8 bases between the two germline ends. CDR3 length equals 11 residues. Germline CDR1 MGHDK, CDR2 SYGVNS.

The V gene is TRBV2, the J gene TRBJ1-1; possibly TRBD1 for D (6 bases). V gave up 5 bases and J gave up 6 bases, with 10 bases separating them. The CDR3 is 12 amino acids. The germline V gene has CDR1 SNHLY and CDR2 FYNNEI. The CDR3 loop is CASSNRVPEAFF. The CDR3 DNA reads TGTGCCAGCAGTAACAGGGTCCCTGAAGCTTTCTTT. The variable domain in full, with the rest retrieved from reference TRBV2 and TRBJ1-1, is EPEVTQTPSHQVTQMGQEVILRCVPISNHLYFYWYRQILGQKVEFLVSFYNNEISEKSEIFDDQFSVERPDGSNFTLKIRSTKLEDSAMYFCASSNRVPEAFFGQGTRLTVV.

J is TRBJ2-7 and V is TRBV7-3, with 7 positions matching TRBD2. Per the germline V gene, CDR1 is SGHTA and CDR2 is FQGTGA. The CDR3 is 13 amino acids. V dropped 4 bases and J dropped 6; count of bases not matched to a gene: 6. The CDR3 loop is CASSSSGRGEQYF. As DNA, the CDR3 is TGTGCCAGCAGCTCCTCAGGGAGGGGCGAGCAGTACTTC.

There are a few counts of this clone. The CDR3 reads CASSDSGPRGEQYF. The CDR3 DNA reads as TGTGCCAGCAGTGACTCGGGCCCCCGGGGAGAGCAGTACTTC. The J gene is TRBJ2-5, the V gene TRBV25-1; D may be TRBD2 (5 bases). Germline CDR1 and CDR2: MGHDK and SYGVNS. Between the trimmed V and J ends, which lost 3 bases and 11 bases, there was a span of 19 bases. The CDR3 consists of 14 residues.

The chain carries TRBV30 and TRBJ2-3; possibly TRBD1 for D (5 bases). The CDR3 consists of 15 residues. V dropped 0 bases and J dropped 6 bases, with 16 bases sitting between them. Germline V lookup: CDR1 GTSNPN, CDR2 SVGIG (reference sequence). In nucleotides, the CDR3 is TGTGCCTGGAGTGTAAATATGGGGCCCGCGGATACGCAGTATTTT. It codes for CAWSVNMGPADTQYF.

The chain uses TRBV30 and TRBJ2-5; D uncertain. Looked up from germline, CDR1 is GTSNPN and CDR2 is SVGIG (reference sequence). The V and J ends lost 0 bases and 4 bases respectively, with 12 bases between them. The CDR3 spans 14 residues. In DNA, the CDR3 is TGTGCCTGGAGTGTACGGTGGGCAGGAGAGACCCAGTACTTC. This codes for CAWSVRWAGETQYF. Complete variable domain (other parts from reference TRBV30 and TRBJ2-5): SQTIHQWPATLVQPVGSPLSLECTVEGTSNPNLYWYRQAAGRGLQLLFYSVGIGQISSEVPQNLSASRPQDRQFILSSKKLLLSDSGFYLCAWSVRWAGETQYFGPGTRLLVL.

The CDR3 nucleotides read TGTGCCAGCTCCGAGGATGCCACCGGGGAGCTGTTTTTT. Protein: CASSEDATGELFF. This sequence joins TRBV7-3 and TRBJ2-2; no definite D call. CDR3 length equals 13 residues. V lost 8 bases to trimming and J lost 4 bases, with 11 bases between them. Germline CDR1 is SGHTA and CDR2 is FQGTGA.

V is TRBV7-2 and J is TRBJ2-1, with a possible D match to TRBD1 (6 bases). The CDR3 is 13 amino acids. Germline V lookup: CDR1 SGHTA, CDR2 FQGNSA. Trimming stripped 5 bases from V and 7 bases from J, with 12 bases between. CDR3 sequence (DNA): TGTGCCAGCAGCCTGAAAAGGGGGAATGAGCAGTTCTTC. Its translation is CASSLKRGNEQFF.

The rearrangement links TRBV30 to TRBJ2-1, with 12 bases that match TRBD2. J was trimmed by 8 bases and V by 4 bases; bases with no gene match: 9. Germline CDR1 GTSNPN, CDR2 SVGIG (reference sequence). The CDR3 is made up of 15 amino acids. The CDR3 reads CAWTPGTSGWDEQFF. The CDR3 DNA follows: TGTGCCTGGACCCCCGGGACTAGCGGGTGGGATGAGCAGTTCTTC.

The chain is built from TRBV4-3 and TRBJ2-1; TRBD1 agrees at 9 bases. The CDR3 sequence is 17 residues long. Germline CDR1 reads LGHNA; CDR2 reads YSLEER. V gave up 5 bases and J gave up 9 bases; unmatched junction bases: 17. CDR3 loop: CASSTAGPGQGWIEQFF. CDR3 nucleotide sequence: TGCGCCAGCAGCACCGCTGGGCCAGGACAGGGGTGGATTGAGCAGTTCTTC.

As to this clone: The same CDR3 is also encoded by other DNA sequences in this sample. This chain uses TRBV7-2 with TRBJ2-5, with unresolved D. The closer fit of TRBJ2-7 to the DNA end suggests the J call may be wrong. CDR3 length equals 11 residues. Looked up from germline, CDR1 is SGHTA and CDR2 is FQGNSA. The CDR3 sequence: CASSPSYEQYF. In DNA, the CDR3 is TGTGCCAGCAGCCCGTCCTACGAGCAGTACTTC.

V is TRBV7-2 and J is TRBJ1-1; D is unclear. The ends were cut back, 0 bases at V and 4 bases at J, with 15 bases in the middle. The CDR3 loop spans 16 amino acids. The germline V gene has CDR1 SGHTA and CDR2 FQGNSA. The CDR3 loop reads CASSLAFRAGSTEAFF. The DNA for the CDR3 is TGTGCCAGCAGCTTAGCATTCCGGGCGGGGAGCACTGAAGCTTTCTTT.

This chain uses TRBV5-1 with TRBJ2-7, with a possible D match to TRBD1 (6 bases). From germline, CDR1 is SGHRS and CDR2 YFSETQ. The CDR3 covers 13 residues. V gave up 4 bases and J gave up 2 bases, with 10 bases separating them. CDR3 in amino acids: CASSRGQTYEQYF. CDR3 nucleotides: TGCGCCAGCAGCCGCGGACAGACCTACGAGCAGTACTTC.

The CDR3 reads CASSEWAPVNTEAFF. The DNA of the CDR3 is TGTGCCAGTAGCGAATGGGCACCTGTGAACACTGAAGCTTTCTTT. The gene calls are TRBV19 and TRBJ1-1; D is ambiguous. The V end was cut by 6 bases, the J end by 0 bases, with 14 bases between. The CDR3 is 15 residues long. The germline V gene encodes CDR1 LNHDA and CDR2 SQIVND (reference sequence). The full variable domain, rest sourced from reference TRBV19 and TRBJ1-1, is DGGITQSPKYLFRKEGQNVTLSCEQNLNHDAMYWYRQDPGQGLRLIYYSQIVNDFQKGDIAEGYSVSREKKESFPLTVTSAQKNPTAFYLCASSEWAPVNTEAFFGQGTRLTVV.

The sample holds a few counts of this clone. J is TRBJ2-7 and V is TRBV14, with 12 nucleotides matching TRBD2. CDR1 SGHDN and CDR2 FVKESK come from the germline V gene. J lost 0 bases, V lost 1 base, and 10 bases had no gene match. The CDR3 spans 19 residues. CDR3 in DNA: TGTGCCAGCAGCCAAGGCGGACTAGCGGGAACGAGGATCTCCTACGAGCAGTACTTC. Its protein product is CASSQGGLAGTRISYEQYF. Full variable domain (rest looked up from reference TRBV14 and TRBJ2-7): EAGVTQFPSHSVIEKGQTVTLRCDPISGHDNLYWYRRVMGKEIKFLLHFVKESKQDESGMPNNRFLAERTGGTYSTLKVQPAELEDSGVYFCASSQGGLAGTRISYEQYFGPGTRLTVT.

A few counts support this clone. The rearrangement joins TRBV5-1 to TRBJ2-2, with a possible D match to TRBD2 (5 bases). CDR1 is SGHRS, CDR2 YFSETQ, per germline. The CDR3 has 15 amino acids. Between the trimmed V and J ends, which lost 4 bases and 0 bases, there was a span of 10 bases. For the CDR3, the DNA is TGCGCCAGCAGCCTTCGGGAACCGAACACCGGGGAGCTGTTTTTT. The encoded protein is CASSLREPNTGELFF.

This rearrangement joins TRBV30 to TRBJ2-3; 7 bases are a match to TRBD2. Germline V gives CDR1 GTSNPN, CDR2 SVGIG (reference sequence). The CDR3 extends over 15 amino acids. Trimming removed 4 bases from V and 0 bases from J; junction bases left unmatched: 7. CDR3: CAWTPGRISTDTQYF. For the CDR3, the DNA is TGTGCCTGGACCCCCGGGAGGATAAGCACAGATACGCAGTATTTT. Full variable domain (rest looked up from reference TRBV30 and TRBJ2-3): SQTIHQWPATLVQPVGSPLSLECTVEGTSNPNLYWYRQAAGRGLQLLFYSVGIGQISSEVPQNLSASRPQDRQFILSSKKLLLSDSGFYLCAWTPGRISTDTQYFGPGTRLTVL.

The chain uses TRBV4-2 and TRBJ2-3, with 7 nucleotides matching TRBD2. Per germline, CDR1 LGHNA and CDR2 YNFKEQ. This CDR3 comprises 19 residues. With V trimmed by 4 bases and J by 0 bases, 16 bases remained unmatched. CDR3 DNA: TGTGCCAGCAGCCCCTCCCCGAGCGGGGCTACCTCTAGCACAGATACGCAGTATTTT. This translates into CASSPSPSGATSSTDTQYF.

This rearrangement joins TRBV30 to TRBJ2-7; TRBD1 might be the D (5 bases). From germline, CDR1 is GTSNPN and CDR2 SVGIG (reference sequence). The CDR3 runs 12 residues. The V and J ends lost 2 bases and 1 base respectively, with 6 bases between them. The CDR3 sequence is CAWSRQSYEQYF. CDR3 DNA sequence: TGTGCCTGGAGTAGACAGTCCTACGAGCAGTACTTC.

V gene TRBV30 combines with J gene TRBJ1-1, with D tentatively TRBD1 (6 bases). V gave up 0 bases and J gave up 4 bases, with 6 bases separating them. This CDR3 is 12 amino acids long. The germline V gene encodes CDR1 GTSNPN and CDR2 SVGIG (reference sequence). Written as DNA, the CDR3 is TGTGCCTGGAGTGTAGGGGGCACTGAAGCTTTCTTT. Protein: CAWSVGGTEAFF.

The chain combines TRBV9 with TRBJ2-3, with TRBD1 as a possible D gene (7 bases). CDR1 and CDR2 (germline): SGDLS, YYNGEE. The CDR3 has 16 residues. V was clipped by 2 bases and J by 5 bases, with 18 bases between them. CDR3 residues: CASSVGQALGGDTQYF. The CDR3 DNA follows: TGTGCCAGCAGCGTTGGACAGGCCCTGGGGGGAGATACGCAGTATTTT.

The CDR3 region is CASSWTSGTDTQYF. In nucleotides, the CDR3 is TGTGCCAGTAGTTGGACTAGCGGGACGGATACGCAGTATTTT. The chain employs TRBV19 and TRBJ2-3, with 12 bases fitting TRBD2. The germline gives CDR1 LNHDA, CDR2 SQIVND (reference sequence). Trimming took 5 bases from V and 6 from J; bases not matched to a gene: 3. This CDR3 has 14 residues.

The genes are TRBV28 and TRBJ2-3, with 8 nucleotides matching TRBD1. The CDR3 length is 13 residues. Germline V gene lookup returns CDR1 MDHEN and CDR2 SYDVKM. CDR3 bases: TGTTCCTCCGGGACAGGAGTGACAGATACGCAGTATTTT. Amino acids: CSSGTGVTDTQYF.